The 19 T cell receptor beta chains below all came from one sample that was sequenced in a study of blood T cell repertoires in COVID-19. Produced via immunoSEQ multiplex PCR; TCRdb's table is partial and in-frame only. This table has over 150,000 clones, about four fifths appearing once. The sequencing sample was made of peripheral blood. The receptors originated from a woman aged 55 to 70 with acute or convalescent COVID-19.

This chain links TRBV19 with TRBJ2-2, with a tentative D call TRBD1 (5 bases). The CDR3 length is 13 residues. Germline values: CDR1 LNHDA, CDR2 SQIVND (reference sequence). V was clipped by 7 bases and J by 4 bases, with 10 bases between them. For the CDR3, the DNA is TGTGCCAGTAATCAGGGTGGCACCGGGGAGCTGTTTTTT. It yields the protein CASNQGGTGELFF.

CDR3 region: CASSPEDLGNTEAFF. DNA of the CDR3: TGTGCCAGCAGCCCCGAGGACTTGGGGAACACTGAAGCTTTCTTT. V and J are TRBV9 and TRBJ1-1; D is uncertain. The CDR3 length is 15 residues. V lost 4 bases, J lost 1 base, and 14 bases lay in between. Germline values: CDR1 SGDLS, CDR2 YYNGEE.

This rearrangement joins TRBV23-1 to TRBJ1-4; 7 bases are a match to TRBD1. TRBV23-1 is an ORF, and what it does is uncertain. The ends lost 0 bases at V and 5 bases at J; junction bases unmatched: 6. CDR3 length: 16 amino acids. CDR3 amino acids: CASSQSTRDRNEKLFF. The CDR3 DNA reads TGCGCCAGCAGTCAATCCACCCGGGACAGAAATGAAAAACTGTTTTTT.

This sequence joins TRBV6-5 and TRBJ1-2; the match to TRBD1 covers 8 bases. CDR1 and CDR2 from the germline V gene are MNHEY and SVGAGI. The CDR3 loop spans 14 amino acids. V gave up 6 bases and J gave up 6 bases; unmatched junction bases: 9. CDR3 residues: CASSLTGGGNGYTF. In DNA form, the CDR3 reads TGTGCCAGCAGCCTAACAGGGGGAGGGAATGGCTACACCTTC.

This clone was picked up a small number of times. The chain employs TRBV5-4 and TRBJ1-1; 11 nucleotides align to TRBD1. Germline trimming cut 0 bases from V and 7 bases from J; bases unmatched to any gene: 5. Germline V gives CDR1 SGHNT, CDR2 YYREEE (reference sequence). CDR3 size: 15 residues. This CDR3 is CASSLAGTGGNEAFF. The CDR3 nucleotides are TGTGCCAGCAGCTTGGCCGGGACAGGGGGAAATGAAGCTTTCTTT.

The V call is TRBV2, the J call TRBJ1-6, with 8 nucleotides matching TRBD1. The CDR3 is 15 amino acids. Germline V gives CDR1 SNHLY, CDR2 FYNNEI. The ends lost 6 bases at V and 7 bases at J; junction bases unmatched: 8. CDR3 loop: CASRPDRGGNSPLHF. The CDR3 DNA sequence: TGTGCCAGCAGACCTGACAGGGGAGGGAATTCACCCCTCCACTTT.

This clone was seen a single time. A read error may account for a junction end that differs from germline. The chain is built from TRBV6-2 or TRBV6-3 and TRBJ2-3, with 13 bases aligning to TRBD2. CDR3 length equals 16 residues. CDR1 and CDR2 from the germline V gene are MNHEY and SVGEGT. The CDR3 is CASSSRGLAGPTIHRF. The CDR3 region has the DNA TGTGCCAGCAGTTCGCGGGGACTAGCGGGGCCGACTATCCATCGATTT.

V usage is TRBV15 and J usage is TRBJ2-2, with D possibly matching TRBD1 (6 bases). In germline, CDR1 is LNHNV, CDR2 YYDKDF (reference sequence). The V end lost 3 bases, the J end lost 2 bases, and 13 bases lay between the germline ends. This CDR3 comprises 16 residues. In DNA form, the CDR3 reads TGTGCCACCAGCAGGGAACAGGGCTTCAACACCGGGGAGCTGTTTTTT. This translates into CATSREQGFNTGELFF.

The gene calls are TRBV28 and TRBJ1-2; 7 bases line up with TRBD1. Germline V gives CDR1 MDHEN, CDR2 SYDVKM. There are 14 residues in the CDR3. V gave up 6 bases and J gave up 13 bases; unmatched junction bases: 17. CDR3 sequence: CASRTPGTAAWSTF. CDR3 nucleotide sequence: TGTGCCAGCAGAACGCCCGGGACAGCCGCCTGGAGCACCTTC.

This chain links TRBV5-4 with TRBJ1-1; TRBD1 matches at 9 bases. The CDR3 sequence is 17 residues long. The V and J ends lost 4 bases and 0 bases, in that order; junction bases with no gene match: 10. Germline loops: CDR1 SGHNT, CDR2 YYREEE (reference sequence). The CDR3 nucleotides read TGTGCCAGCAGCCCTGGACAGGGGTTATTAATGAACACTGAAGCTTTCTTT. Translating it yields CASSPGQGLLMNTEAFF. The entire variable domain, with the rest obtained from reference TRBV5-4 and TRBJ1-1, is as follows: ETGVTQSPTHLIKTRGQQVTLRCSSQSGHNTVSWYQQALGQGPQFIFQYYREEENGRGNFPPRFSGLQFPNYSSELNVNALELDDSALYLCASSPGQGLLMNTEAFFGQGTRLTVV.

This clone has a handful of counts. This rearrangement joins TRBV5-1 to TRBJ2-2, with D perhaps TRBD1 (7 bases). The germline CDR1 and CDR2 sequences are SGHRS and YFSETQ. V lost 10 bases, J lost 2 bases, and 12 bases lay in between. This CDR3 is built from 13 residues. This CDR3 reads CAAGTDNTGELFF. The CDR3 nucleotides read TGCGCCGCGGGGACAGACAACACCGGGGAGCTGTTTTTT.

This rearrangement joins TRBV18 to TRBJ2-7; D unclear. From germline, CDR1 is KGHSH and CDR2 LQKENI. This CDR3 is built from 16 residues. Between the trimmed V and J ends, which lost 3 bases and 2 bases, there was a span of 17 bases. The CDR3 coding sequence is TGTGCCAGCTCACCTGTCTCGCAGGCGATGACCTACGAGCAGTACTTC. Its translation: CASSPVSQAMTYEQYF.

Note on this clone: Other nucleotide sequences from this sample produce the same CDR3. The chain has TRBV3-1 (or the pseudogene TRBV3-2) and TRBJ2-7; 7 bases map to TRBD2. Trimming took 2 bases from V and 4 from J; bases not matched to a gene: 2. The CDR3 loop spans 13 amino acids. Germline assignment: CDR1 LGHDT and CDR2 YNNKEL (reference sequence). In nucleotides, the CDR3 is TGTGCCAGCAGCCAACGGGGAGGGTACGAGCAGTACTTC. It is translated as CASSQRGGYEQYF.

In this sample, this clone turned up a few times. The chain is built from TRBV18 and TRBJ2-7; 10 bases are a match to TRBD1. The CDR3 spans 17 residues. V was pared by 4 bases and J by 2 bases, with 11 bases of the junction left unmatched. Germline CDR1 is KGHSH and CDR2 is LQKENI. In DNA, the CDR3 is TGTGCCAGCTCACTTGGGACAGGGGCCGCACTTACCTACGAGCAGTACTTC. Its translation is CASSLGTGAALTYEQYF.

This sequence joins TRBV5-1 and TRBJ1-1; D remains unclear. This CDR3 comprises 14 residues. Trimming shortened V by 0 bases and J by 3 bases, and 9 bases separated the two germline ends. CDR1 SGHRS and CDR2 YFSETQ come from the germline V gene. The CDR3 region is CASSLGSADTEAFF. CDR3 DNA: TGCGCCAGCAGCTTGGGTTCCGCGGACACTGAAGCTTTCTTT.

The chain has TRBV9 and TRBJ2-4; a possible D gene is TRBD2 (5 bases). Germline CDR1 SGDLS, CDR2 YYNGEE. V was trimmed by 4 bases and J by 3 bases, leaving 11 bases between them. There are 14 residues in the CDR3. CDR3 protein: CASSPSGSKNIQYF. CDR3 sequence (DNA): TGTGCCAGCAGCCCCTCGGGAAGCAAAAACATTCAGTACTTC.

The chain recombines TRBV27 with TRBJ2-7, with D perhaps matching TRBD2 (5 bases). The CDR3 is made up of 14 amino acids. V shed 0 bases and J shed 1 base, with 7 bases lying between them. Germline CDR1 MNHEY, CDR2 SMNVEV (reference sequence). CDR3 sequence reads: CASSLSGASYEQYF. Here the CDR3 DNA reads TGTGCCAGCAGTTTATCGGGAGCATCCTACGAGCAGTACTTC.

The rearrangement links TRBV27 to TRBJ1-1; 7 bases fit TRBD1. Germline CDR1 MNHEY, CDR2 SMNVEV (reference sequence). The J segment lost 2 bases and the V segment lost 4 bases, leaving 7 bases of the junction unmatched. CDR3 length: 15 amino acids. The CDR3 protein is CASSWGTASNTEAFF. CDR3 coding DNA: TGTGCCAGCAGTTGGGGGACAGCTTCTAACACTGAAGCTTTCTTT.

This chain joins TRBV9 and TRBJ2-6, with a weak D call TRBD1 (5 bases). Germline V CDR1 and CDR2: SGDLS, YYNGEE. The CDR3 sequence is 15 residues long. V shed 4 bases and J shed 0 bases, with 8 bases lying between them. CDR3 residues: CASSSRGSGANVLTF. The CDR3 DNA reads TGTGCCAGCAGCTCAAGGGGCTCTGGGGCCAACGTCCTGACTTTC.